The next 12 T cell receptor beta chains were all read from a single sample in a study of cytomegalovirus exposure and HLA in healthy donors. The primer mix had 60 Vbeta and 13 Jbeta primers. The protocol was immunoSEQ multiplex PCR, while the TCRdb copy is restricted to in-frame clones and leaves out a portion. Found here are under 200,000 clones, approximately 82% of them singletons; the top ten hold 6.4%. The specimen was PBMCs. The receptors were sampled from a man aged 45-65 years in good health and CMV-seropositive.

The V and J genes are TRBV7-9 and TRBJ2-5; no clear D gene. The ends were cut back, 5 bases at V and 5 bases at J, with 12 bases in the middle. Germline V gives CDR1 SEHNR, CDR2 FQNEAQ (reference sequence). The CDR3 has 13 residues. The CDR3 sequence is CASSPPRRETQYF. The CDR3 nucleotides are TGTGCCAGCAGCCCCCCGCGCCGGGAGACCCAGTACTTC.

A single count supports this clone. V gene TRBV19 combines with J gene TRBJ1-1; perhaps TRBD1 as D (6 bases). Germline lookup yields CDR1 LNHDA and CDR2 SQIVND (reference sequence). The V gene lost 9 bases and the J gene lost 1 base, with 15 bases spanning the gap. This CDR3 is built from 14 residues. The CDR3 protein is CASPPGGANTEAFF. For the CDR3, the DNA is TGTGCCAGCCCCCCGGGGGGGGCGAACACTGAAGCTTTCTTT.

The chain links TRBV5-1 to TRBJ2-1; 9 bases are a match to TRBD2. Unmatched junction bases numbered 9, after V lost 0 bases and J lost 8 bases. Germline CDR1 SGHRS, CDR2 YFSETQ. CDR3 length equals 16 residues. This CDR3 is CASSLGDSGRGYEQFF. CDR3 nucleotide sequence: TGCGCCAGCAGCTTGGGGGATAGCGGGAGAGGCTATGAGCAGTTCTTC.

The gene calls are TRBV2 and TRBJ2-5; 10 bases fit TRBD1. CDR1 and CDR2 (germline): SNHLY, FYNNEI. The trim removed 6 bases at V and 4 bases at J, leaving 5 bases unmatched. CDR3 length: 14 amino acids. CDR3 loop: CASRDDRGRETQYF. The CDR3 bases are TGTGCCAGCAGGGACGACAGGGGGCGAGAGACCCAGTACTTC. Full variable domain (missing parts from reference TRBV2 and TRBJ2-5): EPEVTQTPSHQVTQMGQEVILRCVPISNHLYFYWYRQILGQKVEFLVSFYNNEISEKSEIFDDQFSVERPDGSNFTLKIRSTKLEDSAMYFCASRDDRGRETQYFGPGTRLLVL.

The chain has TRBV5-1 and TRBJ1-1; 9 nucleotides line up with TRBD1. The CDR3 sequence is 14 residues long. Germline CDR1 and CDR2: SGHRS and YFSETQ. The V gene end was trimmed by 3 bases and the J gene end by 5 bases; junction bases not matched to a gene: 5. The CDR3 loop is CASSSPGQGTEAFF. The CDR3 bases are TGCGCCAGCAGCTCCCCGGGACAGGGAACTGAAGCTTTCTTT.

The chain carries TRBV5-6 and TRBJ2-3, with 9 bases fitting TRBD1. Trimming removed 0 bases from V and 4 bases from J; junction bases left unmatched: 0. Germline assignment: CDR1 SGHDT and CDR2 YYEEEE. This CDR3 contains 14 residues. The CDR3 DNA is TGTGCCAGCAGCTTGGACAGGGGGCCAGATACGCAGTATTTT. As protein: CASSLDRGPDTQYF.

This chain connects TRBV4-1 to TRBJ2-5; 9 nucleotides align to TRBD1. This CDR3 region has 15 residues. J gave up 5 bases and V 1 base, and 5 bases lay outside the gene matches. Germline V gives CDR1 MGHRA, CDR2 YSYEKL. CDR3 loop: CASSQVRGTGETQYF. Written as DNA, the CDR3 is TGCGCCAGCAGCCAAGTTAGGGGGACAGGGGAGACCCAGTACTTC.

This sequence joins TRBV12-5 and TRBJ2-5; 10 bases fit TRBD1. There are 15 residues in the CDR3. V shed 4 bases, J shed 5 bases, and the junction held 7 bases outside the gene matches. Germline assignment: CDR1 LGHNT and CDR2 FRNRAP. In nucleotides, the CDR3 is TGTGCTAGTGGTTCACCGACAGGGGGCCAGGAGACCCAGTACTTC. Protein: CASGSPTGGQETQYF.

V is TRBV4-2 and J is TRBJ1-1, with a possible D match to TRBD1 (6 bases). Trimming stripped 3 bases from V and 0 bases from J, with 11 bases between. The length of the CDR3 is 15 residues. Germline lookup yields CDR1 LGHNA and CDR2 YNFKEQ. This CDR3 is CASSHRGEMNTEAFF. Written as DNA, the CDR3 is TGTGCCAGCAGCCACAGGGGAGAAATGAACACTGAAGCTTTCTTT.

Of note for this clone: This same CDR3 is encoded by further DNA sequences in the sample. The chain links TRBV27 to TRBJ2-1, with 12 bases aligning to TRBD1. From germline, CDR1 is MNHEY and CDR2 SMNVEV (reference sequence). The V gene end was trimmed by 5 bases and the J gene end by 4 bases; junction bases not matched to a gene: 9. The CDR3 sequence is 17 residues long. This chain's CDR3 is CASSPYSGQGAYNEQFF. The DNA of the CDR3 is TGTGCCAGCAGTCCTTACTCGGGACAGGGGGCGTACAATGAGCAGTTCTTC.

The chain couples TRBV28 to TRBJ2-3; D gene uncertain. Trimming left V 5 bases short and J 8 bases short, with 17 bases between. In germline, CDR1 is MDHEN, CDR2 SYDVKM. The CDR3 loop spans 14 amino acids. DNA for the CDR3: TGTGCCAGCAGTCCGCCCACGCCCCCGGGTACGCAGTATTTT. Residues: CASSPPTPPGTQYF.

This CDR3 is CASSRFSTVQETQYF. As DNA, the CDR3 is TGTGCCAGCAGCCGGTTTTCAACGGTCCAAGAGACCCAGTACTTC. This chain uses TRBV7-9 with TRBJ2-5; D ambiguous. V lost 5 bases, J lost 1 base, and 14 bases lay in between. The length of the CDR3 is 15 residues. CDR1 and CDR2 from the germline V gene are SEHNR and FQNEAQ (reference sequence).